The rows below give T cell receptor beta chains drawn from one sample of a study of CXCR3-negative and CXCR3-positive naive CD8 T cells. For each CDR3 protein, TCRdb gives one entry from its re-call of the 5' RACE reads, without DNA. This sample contains about 120,000 distinct CDR3 sequences. Sequencing was done on a sample of naive CXCR3+ CD8+ T cells from blood. The receptors shown here come from a human donor in good health. Some clones in this sample may be carry-over from other donors' samples. CDR3s include the opening cysteine and the closing phenylalanine or tryptophan.

cdr3_aa: CASSLMGGNQETQYF
j_call: TRBJ2-5
v_call: TRBV7-3

cdr3_aa: CASRRGGRNEQFF
j_call: TRBJ2-1
v_call: TRBV7-9

cdr3_aa: CAISESVSGADTQYF
j_call: TRBJ2-3
v_call: TRBV10-3

cdr3_aa: CSVLGLAGEQYF
j_call: TRBJ2-7
v_call: TRBV29-1

cdr3_aa: CASSLLRGLAGGEQFF
j_call: TRBJ2-1
v_call: TRBV7-9

cdr3_aa: CASSLGPLAPEETQYF
j_call: TRBJ2-5
v_call: TRBV11-2

cdr3_aa: CASSAGNWGEQFF
j_call: TRBJ2-1
v_call: TRBV9

cdr3_aa: CASRVYRNQPQHF
j_call: TRBJ1-5
v_call: TRBV6-5

cdr3_aa: CASNHGGSNQPQHF
j_call: TRBJ1-5
v_call: TRBV7-9

cdr3_aa: CASSLARGEGQETQYF
j_call: TRBJ2-5
v_call: TRBV12-3/TRBV12-4

cdr3_aa: CASSLNEKLFF
j_call: TRBJ1-4
v_call: TRBV7-9

cdr3_aa: CSARLIAGGLDTQYF
j_call: TRBJ2-3
v_call: TRBV20-1

cdr3_aa: CASSLIAGMYNEQFF
j_call: TRBJ2-1
v_call: TRBV7-3

cdr3_aa: CASSFAQGPTEAFF
j_call: TRBJ1-1
v_call: TRBV5-5

cdr3_aa: CASSPGTSGRGSEQYF
j_call: TRBJ2-7
v_call: TRBV7-2

cdr3_aa: CASSYEATEGAYEQYF
j_call: TRBJ2-7
v_call: TRBV6-2/TRBV6-3

cdr3_aa: CASSYPGGGPTGEQYF
j_call: TRBJ2-7
v_call: TRBV6-2/TRBV6-3

cdr3_aa: CASSSLGSHYEQYF
j_call: TRBJ2-7
v_call: TRBV5-6

cdr3_aa: CASSLSVGRYNEQFF
j_call: TRBJ2-1
v_call: TRBV5-6

cdr3_aa: CASSVSGTSGYEQFF
j_call: TRBJ2-1
v_call: TRBV9

cdr3_aa: CSVEHLGQGEGWTEAFF
j_call: TRBJ1-1
v_call: TRBV29-1

cdr3_aa: CASGLGQGADNEQFF
j_call: TRBJ2-1
v_call: TRBV12-5

cdr3_aa: CASSVEADRLYQPQHF
j_call: TRBJ1-5
v_call: TRBV9

cdr3_aa: CASTLKPASGRSEQYF
j_call: TRBJ2-7
v_call: TRBV7-7

cdr3_aa: CASTDRSNTGELFF
j_call: TRBJ2-2
v_call: TRBV21-1

cdr3_aa: CASSLLDGQGARYEQFF
j_call: TRBJ2-1
v_call: TRBV7-9

cdr3_aa: CSGVPYLASTDTQYF
j_call: TRBJ2-3
v_call: TRBV29-1

cdr3_aa: CASSIAGVNPYEQYF
j_call: TRBJ2-7
v_call: TRBV19

cdr3_aa: CASSSGGETQYF
j_call: TRBJ2-5
v_call: TRBV7-3

cdr3_aa: CSVEGLNNEQFF
j_call: TRBJ2-1
v_call: TRBV29-1

cdr3_aa: CASSHPHQDGLPSGNQPQHF
j_call: TRBJ1-5
v_call: TRBV7-7